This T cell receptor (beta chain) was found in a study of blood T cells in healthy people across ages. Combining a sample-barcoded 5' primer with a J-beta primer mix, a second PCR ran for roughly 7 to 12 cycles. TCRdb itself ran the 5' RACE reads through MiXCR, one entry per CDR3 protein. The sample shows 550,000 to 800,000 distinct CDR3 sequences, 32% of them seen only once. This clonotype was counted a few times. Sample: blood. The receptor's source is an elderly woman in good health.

CDR3 sequence: CASSAPSPEAFF. For the CDR3, the DNA is TGTGCCAGCAGTGCCCCCAGCCCTGAAGCTTTCTTT. The J gene is TRBJ1-1, the V gene TRBV6-2 or TRBV6-3; D ambiguous. Trimming removed 5 bases from V and 6 bases from J, with 10 bases in between. CDR3 length: 12 amino acids. Germline CDR1 is MNHEY and CDR2 is SVGEGT.